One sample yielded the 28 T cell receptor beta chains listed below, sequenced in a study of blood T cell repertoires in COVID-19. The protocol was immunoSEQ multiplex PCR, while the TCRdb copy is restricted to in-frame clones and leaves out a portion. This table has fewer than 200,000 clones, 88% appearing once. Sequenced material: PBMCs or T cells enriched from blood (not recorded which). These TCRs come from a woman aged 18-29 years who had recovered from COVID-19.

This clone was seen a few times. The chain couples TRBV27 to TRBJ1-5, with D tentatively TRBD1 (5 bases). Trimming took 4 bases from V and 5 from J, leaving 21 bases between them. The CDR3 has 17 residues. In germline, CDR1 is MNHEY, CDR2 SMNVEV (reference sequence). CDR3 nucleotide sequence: TGTGCCAGCAGTTCCCTTGTGGGGCTCGAAGGGTATCAGCCCCAGCATTTT. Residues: CASSSLVGLEGYQPQHF.

CDR3 residues: CASSPSPTDEKLFF. The CDR3 nucleotides read TGTGCCAGCAGCCCCTCGCCGACAGATGAAAAACTGTTTTTT. V and J are TRBV11-2 and TRBJ1-4; perhaps TRBD1 as D (5 bases). V lost 5 bases and J 6 bases, leaving 13 bases between the germline ends. Germline V lookup: CDR1 SGHAT, CDR2 FQNNGV. The CDR3 has 14 residues.

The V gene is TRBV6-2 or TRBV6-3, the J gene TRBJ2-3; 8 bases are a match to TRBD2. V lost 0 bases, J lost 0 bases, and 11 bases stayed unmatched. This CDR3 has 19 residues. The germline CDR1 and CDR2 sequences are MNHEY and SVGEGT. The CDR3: CASSYSGSGSFPSTDTQYF. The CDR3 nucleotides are TGTGCCAGCAGTTACTCCGGGAGCGGGAGCTTCCCAAGCACAGATACGCAGTATTTT.

The CDR3 spells CASSLGGATEAFF. The DNA of the CDR3 is TGTGCCAGCAGTTTGGGGGGGGCCACTGAAGCTTTCTTT. The genes are TRBV11-3 and TRBJ1-1; TRBD1 is a possible D gene (6 bases). There are 13 residues in the CDR3. CDR1 and CDR2 (germline): SGHNT, YENEEA. Between the trimmed V and J ends, which lost 6 bases and 4 bases, there was a span of 12 bases.

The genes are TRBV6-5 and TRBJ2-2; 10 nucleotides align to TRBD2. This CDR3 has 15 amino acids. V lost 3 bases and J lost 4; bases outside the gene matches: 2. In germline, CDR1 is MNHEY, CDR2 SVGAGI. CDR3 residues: CASSYGLAVTGELFF. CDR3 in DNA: TGTGCCAGCAGTTATGGACTAGCGGTCACCGGGGAGCTGTTTTTT.

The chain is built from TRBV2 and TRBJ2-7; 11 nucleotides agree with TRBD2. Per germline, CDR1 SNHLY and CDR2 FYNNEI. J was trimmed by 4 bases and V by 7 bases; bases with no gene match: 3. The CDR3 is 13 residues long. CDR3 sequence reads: CASNIAGGYEQYF. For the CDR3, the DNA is TGTGCCAGCAATATAGCGGGGGGGTACGAGCAGTACTTC.

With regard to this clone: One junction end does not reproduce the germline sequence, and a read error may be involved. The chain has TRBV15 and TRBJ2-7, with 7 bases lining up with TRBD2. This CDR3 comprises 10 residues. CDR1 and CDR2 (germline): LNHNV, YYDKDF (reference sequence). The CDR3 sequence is CATSRAGRGF. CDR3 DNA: TGTGCCACCAGCAGAGCCGGGCGGGGGTTC.

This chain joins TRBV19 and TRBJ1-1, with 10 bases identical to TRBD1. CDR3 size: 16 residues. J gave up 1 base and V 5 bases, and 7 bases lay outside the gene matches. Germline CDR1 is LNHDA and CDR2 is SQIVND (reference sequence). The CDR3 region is CASSPTGGYGNTEAFF. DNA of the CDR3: TGTGCCAGTAGTCCGACAGGGGGCTACGGGAACACTGAAGCTTTCTTT.

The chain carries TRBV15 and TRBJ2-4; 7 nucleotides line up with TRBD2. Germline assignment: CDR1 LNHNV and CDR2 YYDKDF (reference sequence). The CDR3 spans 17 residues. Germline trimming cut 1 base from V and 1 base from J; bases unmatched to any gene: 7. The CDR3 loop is CATSRGSGGLAKNIQYF. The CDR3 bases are TGTGCCACCAGCAGAGGCTCGGGGGGTTTGGCCAAAAACATTCAGTACTTC. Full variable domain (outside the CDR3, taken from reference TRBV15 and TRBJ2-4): DAMVIQNPRYQVTQFGKPVTLSCSQTLNHNVMYWYQQKSSQAPKLLFHYYDKDFNNEADTPDNFQSRRPNTSFCFLDIRSPGLGDTAMYLCATSRGSGGLAKNIQYFGAGTRLSVL.

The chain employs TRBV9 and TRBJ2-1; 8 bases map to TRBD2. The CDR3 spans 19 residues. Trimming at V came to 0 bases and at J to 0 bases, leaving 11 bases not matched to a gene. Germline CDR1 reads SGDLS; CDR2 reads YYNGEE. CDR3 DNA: TGTGCCAGCAGCGTAGGGCCCGGGCTAGCGGGTAGCTCCTACAATGAGCAGTTCTTC. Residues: CASSVGPGLAGSSYNEQFF.

The CDR3 DNA reads as TGTGCCAGCAGCCTAGGACAGTCTGAAGCTTTCTTT. It encodes CASSLGQSEAFF. The chain couples TRBV11-2 to TRBJ1-1; weak D call: TRBD1 (6 bases). V was clipped by 5 bases and J by 6 bases, with 10 bases between them. The CDR3 length is 12 residues. The germline V gene encodes CDR1 SGHAT and CDR2 FQNNGV.

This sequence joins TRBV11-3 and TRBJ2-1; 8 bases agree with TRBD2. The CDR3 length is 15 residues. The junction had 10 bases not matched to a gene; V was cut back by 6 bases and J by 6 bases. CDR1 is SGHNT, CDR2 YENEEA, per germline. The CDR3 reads CASSIHSGGPNEQFF. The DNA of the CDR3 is TGTGCCAGCAGTATCCACAGCGGGGGACCCAATGAGCAGTTCTTC.

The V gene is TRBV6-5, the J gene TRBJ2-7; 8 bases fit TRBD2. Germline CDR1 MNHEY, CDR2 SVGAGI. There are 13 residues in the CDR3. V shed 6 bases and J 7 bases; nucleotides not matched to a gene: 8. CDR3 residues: CASSATSVGEQYF. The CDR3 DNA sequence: TGTGCCAGCAGCGCGACTAGCGTGGGTGAGCAGTACTTC.

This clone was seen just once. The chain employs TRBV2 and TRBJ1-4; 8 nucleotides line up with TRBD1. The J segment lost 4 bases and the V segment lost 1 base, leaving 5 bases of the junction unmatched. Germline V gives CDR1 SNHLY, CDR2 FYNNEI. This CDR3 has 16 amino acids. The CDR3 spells CASSEVTGAHNEKLFF. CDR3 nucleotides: TGTGCCAGCAGTGAAGTGACAGGGGCTCATAATGAAAAACTGTTTTTT. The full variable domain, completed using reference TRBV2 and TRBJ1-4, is EPEVTQTPSHQVTQMGQEVILRCVPISNHLYFYWYRQILGQKVEFLVSFYNNEISEKSEIFDDQFSVERPDGSNFTLKIRSTKLEDSAMYFCASSEVTGAHNEKLFFGSGTQLSVL.

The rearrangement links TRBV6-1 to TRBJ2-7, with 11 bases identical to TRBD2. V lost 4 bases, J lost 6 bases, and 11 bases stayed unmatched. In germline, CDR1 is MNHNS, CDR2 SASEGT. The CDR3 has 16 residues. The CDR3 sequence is CASSGKTSGVPSEQYF. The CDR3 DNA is TGTGCCAGCAGTGGGAAGACTAGCGGGGTGCCCTCCGAGCAGTACTTC.

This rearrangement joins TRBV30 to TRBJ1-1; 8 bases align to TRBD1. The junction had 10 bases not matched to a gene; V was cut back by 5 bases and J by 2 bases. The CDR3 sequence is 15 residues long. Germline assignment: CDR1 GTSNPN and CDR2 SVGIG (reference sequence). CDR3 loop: CAWGEKGQGNTEAFF. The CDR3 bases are TGTGCCTGGGGGGAAAAAGGACAGGGCAACACTGAAGCTTTCTTT. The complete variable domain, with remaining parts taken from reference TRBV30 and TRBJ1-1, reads SQTIHQWPATLVQPVGSPLSLECTVEGTSNPNLYWYRQAAGRGLQLLFYSVGIGQISSEVPQNLSASRPQDRQFILSSKKLLLSDSGFYLCAWGEKGQGNTEAFFGQGTRLTVV.

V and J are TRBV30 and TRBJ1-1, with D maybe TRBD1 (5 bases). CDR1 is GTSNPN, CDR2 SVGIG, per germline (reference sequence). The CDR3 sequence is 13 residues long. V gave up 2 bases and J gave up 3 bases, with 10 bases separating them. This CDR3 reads CAWSLTTDTEAFF. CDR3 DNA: TGTGCCTGGAGTCTTACGACAGACACTGAAGCTTTCTTT.

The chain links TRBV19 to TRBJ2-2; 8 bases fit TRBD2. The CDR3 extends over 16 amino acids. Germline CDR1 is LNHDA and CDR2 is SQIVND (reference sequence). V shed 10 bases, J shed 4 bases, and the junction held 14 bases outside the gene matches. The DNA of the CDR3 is TGTGCCACCAGTATAGGAGCAGCGGGGGTCACCGGGGAGCTGTTTTTT. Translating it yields CATSIGAAGVTGELFF.

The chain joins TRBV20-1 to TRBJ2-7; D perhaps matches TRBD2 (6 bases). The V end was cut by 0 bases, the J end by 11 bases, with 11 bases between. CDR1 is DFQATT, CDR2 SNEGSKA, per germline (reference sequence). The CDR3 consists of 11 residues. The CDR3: CSARDHSGEYF. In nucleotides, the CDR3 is TGCAGTGCTAGAGATCATTCGGGGGAGTACTTC.

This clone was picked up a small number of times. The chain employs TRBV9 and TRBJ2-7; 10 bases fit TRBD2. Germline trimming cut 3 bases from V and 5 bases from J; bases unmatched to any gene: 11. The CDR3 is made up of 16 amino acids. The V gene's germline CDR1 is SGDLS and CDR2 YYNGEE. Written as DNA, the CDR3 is TGTGCCAGCAGCGAGGGCCCTCTAGCGGGAGTCGACGAGCAGTACTTC. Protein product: CASSEGPLAGVDEQYF.

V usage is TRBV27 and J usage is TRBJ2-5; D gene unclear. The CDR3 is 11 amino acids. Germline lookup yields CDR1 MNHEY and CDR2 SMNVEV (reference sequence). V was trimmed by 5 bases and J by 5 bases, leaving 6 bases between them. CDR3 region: CASSNSETQYF. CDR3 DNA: TGTGCCAGCAGTAACAGCGAGACCCAGTACTTC.

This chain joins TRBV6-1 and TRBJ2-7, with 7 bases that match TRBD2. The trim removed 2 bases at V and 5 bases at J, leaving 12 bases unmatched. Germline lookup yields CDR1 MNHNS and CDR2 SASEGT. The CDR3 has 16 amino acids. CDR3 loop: CASSESVGEGSHEQYF. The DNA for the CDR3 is TGTGCCAGCAGTGAATCGGTTGGGGAGGGGTCCCACGAGCAGTACTTC.

The CDR3 sequence: CASSSVDRGSDEQYF. In nucleotides, the CDR3 is TGTGCCAGCAGCTCTGTTGACAGGGGGTCCGACGAGCAGTACTTC. The V and J genes are TRBV16 and TRBJ2-7; TRBD1 matches at 9 bases. CDR1 is KGHSY and CDR2 is FQNENV in the germline V gene. Trimming removed 5 bases from V and 5 bases from J; junction bases left unmatched: 10. The CDR3 consists of 15 residues. Supplemented by reference TRBV16 and TRBJ2-7, the full variable domain reads GEEVAQTPKHLVRGEGQKAKLYCAPIKGHSYVFWYQQVLKNEFKFLISFQNENVFDETGMPKERFSAKCLPNSPCSLEIQATKLEDSAVYFCASSSVDRGSDEQYFGPGTRLTVT.

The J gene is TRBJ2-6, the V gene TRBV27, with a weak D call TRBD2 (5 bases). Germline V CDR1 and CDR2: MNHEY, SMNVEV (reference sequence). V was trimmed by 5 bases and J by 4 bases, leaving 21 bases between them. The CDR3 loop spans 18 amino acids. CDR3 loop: CASSHVGVYRSGANVLTF. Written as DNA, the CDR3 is TGTGCCAGCAGTCATGTGGGAGTCTATCGGTCCGGGGCCAACGTCCTGACTTTC.

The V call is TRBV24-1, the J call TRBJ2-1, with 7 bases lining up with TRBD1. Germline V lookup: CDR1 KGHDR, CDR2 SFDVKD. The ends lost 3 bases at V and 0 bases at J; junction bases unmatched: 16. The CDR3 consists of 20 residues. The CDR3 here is CATSDAARGTDESSYNEQFF. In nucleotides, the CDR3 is TGTGCCACCAGTGATGCCGCCAGAGGGACAGACGAAAGCTCCTACAATGAGCAGTTCTTC.

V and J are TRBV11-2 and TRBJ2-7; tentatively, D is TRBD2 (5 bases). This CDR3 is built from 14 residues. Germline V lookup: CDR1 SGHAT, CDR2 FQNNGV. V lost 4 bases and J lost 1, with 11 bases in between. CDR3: CASSSNRGSYEQYF. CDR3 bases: TGTGCCAGCAGCTCCAACCGGGGATCCTACGAGCAGTACTTC.

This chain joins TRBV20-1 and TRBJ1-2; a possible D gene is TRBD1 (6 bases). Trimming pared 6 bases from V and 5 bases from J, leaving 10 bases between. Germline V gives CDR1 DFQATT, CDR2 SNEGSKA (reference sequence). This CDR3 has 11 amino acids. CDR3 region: CSANTGYGYTF. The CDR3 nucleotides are TGCAGTGCAAACACAGGGTATGGCTACACCTTC.

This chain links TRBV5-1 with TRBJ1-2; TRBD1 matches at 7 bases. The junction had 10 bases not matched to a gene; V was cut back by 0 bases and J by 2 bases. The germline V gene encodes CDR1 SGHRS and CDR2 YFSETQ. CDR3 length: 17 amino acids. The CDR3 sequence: CASSLVRTGGLNYGYTF. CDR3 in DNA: TGCGCCAGCAGCTTGGTAAGGACAGGCGGGCTGAACTATGGCTACACCTTC.